This T cell receptor beta chain was identified in a study of blood T cell repertoires in COVID-19. Study background: Samples came from the United States, Italy and Spain, spanning acute and convalescent COVID-19.

Per the study methods: Estimated nucleated cell counts came from reference gene primer amplification. The table came from immunoSEQ multiplex PCR; TCRdb's copy has only in-frame clones and leaves some out. Clone size and the V and J calls come from that table; the DNA yielded D and trimming. The table shows about 30,000 clones, with around 63% occurring only once. This clone was found a few times. This CDR3 has 15 residues. The germline V gene encodes CDR1 SGHDN and CDR2 FVKESK. V lost 1 base, J lost 7 bases, and 16 bases lay in between. The sample was peripheral blood. The sequence derives from a human donor in a cohort sampled during active COVID-19. V and J are TRBV14 and TRBJ1-2; D not certain. CDR3 sequence reads: CASSQVSGDLRGYTF. The CDR3 nucleotides are TGTGCCAGCAGCCAAGTATCCGGGGATCTTCGTGGCTACACCTTC.